This T cell receptor beta chain was captured in a study of Ad26.COV2.S vaccination and SARS-CoV-2 variants. As for the study in general: In the COV1001 trial, the donor was in the Ad26.COV2.S arm. Intramuscular Ad26.COV2.S at 5x10^10 or 1x10^11 viral particles.

Study findings and constraints: Breadth of non-spike TCRs did not differ between vaccinees and placebo recipients. Vaccinees showed greater spike-specific TCR breadth than placebo recipients.

Concerning this clone: Its target is not known.

Using immunoSEQ multiplex PCR, the repertoire was profiled, and TCRdb retains in-frame clones only, with some absent. The table shows 250,000 to 300,000 clones, with roughly 86% occurring only once. The germline gives CDR1 SGDLS, CDR2 YYNGEE. Trimming cost V 3 bases and J 7 bases; bases outside gene matches: 8. The CDR3 covers 15 residues. The treatment denotes: some 20 received Ad26.COV2.S at low or high dose, single or two shots; 5 received placebo; per-sample allocation not given. Material that was analyzed had been drawn on day 63 after the first vaccine or placebo injection. The gene calls are TRBV9 and TRBJ2-1; 9 bases are shared with TRBD1. The source is a person between 18 and 60 years old who received the Ad26.COV2.S COVID-19 vaccine or a placebo. This sample comprised peripheral blood, obtained in a trial of Ad26.COV2.S vaccine versus placebo. Written as DNA, the CDR3 is TGTGCCAGCAGCGGGAATATGGACAGGGGAAATGAGCAGTTCTTC. Protein sequence: CASSGNMDRGNEQFF.